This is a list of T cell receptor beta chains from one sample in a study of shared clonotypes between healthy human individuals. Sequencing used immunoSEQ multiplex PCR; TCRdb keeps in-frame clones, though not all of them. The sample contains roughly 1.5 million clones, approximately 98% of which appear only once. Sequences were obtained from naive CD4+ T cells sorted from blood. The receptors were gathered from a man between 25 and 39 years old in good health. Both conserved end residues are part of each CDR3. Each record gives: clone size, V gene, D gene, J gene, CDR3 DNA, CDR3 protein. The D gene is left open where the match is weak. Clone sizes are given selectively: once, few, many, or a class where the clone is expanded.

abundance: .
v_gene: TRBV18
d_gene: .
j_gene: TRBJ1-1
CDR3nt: TGTGCCAGCTCGCTAGGGGGGGCGAGGACTGAAGCTTTCTTT
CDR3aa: CASSLGGARTEAFF

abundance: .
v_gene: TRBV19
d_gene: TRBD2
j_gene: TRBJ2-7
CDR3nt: TGTGCCAGTAGTTCGTCGACAGCTACTAGCGGGAGGCACTCCTACGAGCAGTACTTC
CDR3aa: CASSSSTATSGRHSYEQYF

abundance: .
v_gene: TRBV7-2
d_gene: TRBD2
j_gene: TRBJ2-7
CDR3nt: TGTGCCAGCAGCTTAGGGGGAGGGACCTACGAGCAGTACTTC
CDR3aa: CASSLGGGTYEQYF

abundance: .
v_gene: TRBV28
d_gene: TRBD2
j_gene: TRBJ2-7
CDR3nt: TGTGCCAGCACCCGAACTAGCGGACCATCCTACGAGCAGTACTTC
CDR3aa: CASTRTSGPSYEQYF

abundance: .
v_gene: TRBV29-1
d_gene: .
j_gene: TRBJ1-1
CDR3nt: TGCAGCGTTGAAGCCTTGACAGCGAACACTGAAGCTTTCTTT
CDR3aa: CSVEALTANTEAFF

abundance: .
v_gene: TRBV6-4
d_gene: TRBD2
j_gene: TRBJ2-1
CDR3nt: TGTGCCAGCAGCAGGAACCCTAGCGGGGCATACAATGAGCAGTTCTTC
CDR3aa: CASSRNPSGAYNEQFF

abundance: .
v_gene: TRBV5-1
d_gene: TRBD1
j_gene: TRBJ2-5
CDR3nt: TGCGCCAGCAGCGGACAGGGCCGAGAGACCCAGTACTTC
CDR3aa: CASSGQGRETQYF

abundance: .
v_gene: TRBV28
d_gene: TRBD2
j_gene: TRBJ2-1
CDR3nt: TGTGCCAGCAGTTCCTTCGCGGGAGGCAGGATTTACAGTGAGCAGTTCTTC
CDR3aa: CASSSFAGGRIYSEQFF

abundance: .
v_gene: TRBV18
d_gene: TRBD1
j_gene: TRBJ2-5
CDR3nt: TGTGCCAGCTCACCCGGGACAGCGTTCCAAGAGACCCAGTACTTC
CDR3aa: CASSPGTAFQETQYF

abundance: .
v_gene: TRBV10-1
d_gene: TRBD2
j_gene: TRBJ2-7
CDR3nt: TGCGCCAGCAGTCCCTCTAGCGGGAGGATCCACGAGCAGTACTTC
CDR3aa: CASSPSSGRIHEQYF

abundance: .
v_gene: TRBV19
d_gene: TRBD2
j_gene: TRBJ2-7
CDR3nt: TGTGCCAGTAGAGCCGGACGGTCAGCGGGAGCTATCTACGAGCAGTACTTC
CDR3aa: CASRAGRSAGAIYEQYF

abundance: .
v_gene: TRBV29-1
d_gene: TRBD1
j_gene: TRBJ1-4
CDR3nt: TGCAGCGTGGGGGCAGGGGGGAATGAAAAACTGTTTTTT
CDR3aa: CSVGAGGNEKLFF

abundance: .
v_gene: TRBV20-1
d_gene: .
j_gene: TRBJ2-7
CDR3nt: TGCAGTGCTAGAGTCGTACACGAGCAGTACTTC
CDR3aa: CSARVVHEQYF

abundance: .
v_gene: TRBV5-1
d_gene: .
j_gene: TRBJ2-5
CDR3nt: TGCGCCAGCAGTATAGAGGAGAGAGAGACCCAGTACTTC
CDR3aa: CASSIEERETQYF

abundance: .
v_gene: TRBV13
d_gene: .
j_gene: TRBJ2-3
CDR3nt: TGTGCCAGCAGCCCCGGACCAAATGAAGATACGCAGTATTTT
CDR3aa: CASSPGPNEDTQYF

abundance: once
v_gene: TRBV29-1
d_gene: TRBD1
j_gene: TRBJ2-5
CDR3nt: TGCAGCGTTGGACAGGGGGCGGGCGAGACCCAGTACTTC
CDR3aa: CSVGQGAGETQYF

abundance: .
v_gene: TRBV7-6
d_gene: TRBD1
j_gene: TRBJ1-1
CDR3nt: TGTGCCAGCAGCTTACAGGGGGCCAACACTGAAGCTTTCTTT
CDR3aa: CASSLQGANTEAFF

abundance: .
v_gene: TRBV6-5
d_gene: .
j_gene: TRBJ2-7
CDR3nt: TGTGCCAGCAGTTACGGGGTATCCTACGAGCAGTACTTC
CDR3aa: CASSYGVSYEQYF

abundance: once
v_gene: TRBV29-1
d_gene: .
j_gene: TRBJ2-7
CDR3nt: TGCAGCGTTGTTGGAGGGGTGCGCGCGCTGACCTACGAGCAGTACTTC
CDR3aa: CSVVGGVRALTYEQYF

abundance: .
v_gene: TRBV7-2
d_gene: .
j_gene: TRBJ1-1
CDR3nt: TGTGCCAGCAGCTTAGTTTTTGGGGGTTACACTGAAGCTTTCTTT
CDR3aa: CASSLVFGGYTEAFF

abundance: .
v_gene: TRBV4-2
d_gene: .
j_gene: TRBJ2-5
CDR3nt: TGTGCCAGCAGCCAAGTTTCAGAAGAGACCCAGTACTTC
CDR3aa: CASSQVSEETQYF

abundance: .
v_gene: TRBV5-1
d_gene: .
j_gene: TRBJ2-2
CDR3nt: TGCGCCAGCCGAGGGGGTAACACCGGGGAGCTGTTTTTT
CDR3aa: CASRGGNTGELFF

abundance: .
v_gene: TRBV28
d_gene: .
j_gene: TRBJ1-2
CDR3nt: TGTGCCAGCAGCCCGACTCTTCTAGGGGGCTACACCTTC
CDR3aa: CASSPTLLGGYTF

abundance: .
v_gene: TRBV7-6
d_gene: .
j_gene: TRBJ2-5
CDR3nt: TGTGCCAGCAACCAGGTGTACCAAGAGACCCAGTACTTC
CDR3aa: CASNQVYQETQYF

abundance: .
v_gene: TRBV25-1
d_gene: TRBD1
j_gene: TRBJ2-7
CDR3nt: TGTGCCAGCAGTGTCACAGGGGTAGGCGAGCAGTACTTC
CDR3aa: CASSVTGVGEQYF

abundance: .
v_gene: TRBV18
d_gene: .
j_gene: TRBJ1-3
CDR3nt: TGTGCCAGCTCGCGGGACTCCTTTGAAGGAAACACCATATATTTT
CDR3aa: CASSRDSFEGNTIYF

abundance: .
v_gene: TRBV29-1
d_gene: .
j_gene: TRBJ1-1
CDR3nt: TGCAGCGCCGTGACAGGGAACACTGAAGCTTTCTTT
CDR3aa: CSAVTGNTEAFF

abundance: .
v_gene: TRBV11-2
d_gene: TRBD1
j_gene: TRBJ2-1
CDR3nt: TGTGCCAGCAGCTTAAAGGGACAGGGCGTATACAATGAGCAGTTCTTC
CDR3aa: CASSLKGQGVYNEQFF

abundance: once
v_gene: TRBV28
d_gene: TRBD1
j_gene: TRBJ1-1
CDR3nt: TGTGCCAGCGGGGGGGGACAGGGTGTTGGTGAAGCTTTCTTT
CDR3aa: CASGGGQGVGEAFF

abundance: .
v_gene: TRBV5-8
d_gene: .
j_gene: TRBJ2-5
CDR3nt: TGTGCCAGCAGCTTACAGGTGCCGCGGGAGACCCAGTACTTC
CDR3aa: CASSLQVPRETQYF

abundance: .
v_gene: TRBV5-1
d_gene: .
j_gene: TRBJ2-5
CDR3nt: TGCGCCAGCAGCCTGGGACCGAAGCCACAAGAGACCCAGTACTTC
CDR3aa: CASSLGPKPQETQYF

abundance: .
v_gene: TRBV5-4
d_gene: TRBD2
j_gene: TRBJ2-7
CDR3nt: TGTGCCAGCAGTTTTGGGGCTAGCGGGAGGGCCGCTCCCTACGAGCAGTACTTC
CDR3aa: CASSFGASGRAAPYEQYF

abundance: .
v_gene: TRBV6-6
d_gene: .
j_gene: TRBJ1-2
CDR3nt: TGTGCCAGCGAAGACGACCGGCGGCGGATCACTGGCTACACCTTC
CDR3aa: CASEDDRRRITGYTF

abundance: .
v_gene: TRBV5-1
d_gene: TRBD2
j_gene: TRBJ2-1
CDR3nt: TGCGCCAGCAGCCCCCGCGGAACTCTAGCGGGAGTGGATGAGCAGTTCTTC
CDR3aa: CASSPRGTLAGVDEQFF

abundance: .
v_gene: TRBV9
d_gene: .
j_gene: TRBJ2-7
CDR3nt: TGTGCCAGCAGCGCCCGTCAGGGGGACTTCACCTACGAGCAGTACTTC
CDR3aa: CASSARQGDFTYEQYF

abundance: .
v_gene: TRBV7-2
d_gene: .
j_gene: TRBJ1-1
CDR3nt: TGTGCCAGCAGCTTAAGGTCAGGGTGGGGGGAAGCTTTCTTT
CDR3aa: CASSLRSGWGEAFF

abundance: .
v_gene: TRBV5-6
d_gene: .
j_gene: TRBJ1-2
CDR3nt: TGTGCCAGCACGAGACCGCTCTCCTATGGCTACACCTTC
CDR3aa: CASTRPLSYGYTF

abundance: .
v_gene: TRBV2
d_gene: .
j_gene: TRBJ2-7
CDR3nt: TGTGCCAGCAGTGTCTCCATCCGTTACGAGCAGTACTTC
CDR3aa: CASSVSIRYEQYF